The clone carrying this T cell receptor (beta chain) showed up just a few times. TCRdb's table, derived via immunoSEQ multiplex PCR, lists solely in-frame clones and lacks some. Of some 70,000 clones in the sample, about 86% were seen once. The data were taken from a study of blood T cell repertoires in COVID-19. CDR1 GTSNPN and CDR2 SVGIG come from the germline V gene (reference sequence). V lost 3 bases and J 4 bases, leaving 16 bases between the germline ends. The CDR3 loop spans 15 amino acids. Sequencing input: peripheral blood. The sequence came from an older woman with acute or convalescent COVID-19. V usage is TRBV30 and J usage is TRBJ1-5; D may be TRBD1 (6 bases). The CDR3 DNA reads TGTGCCTGGAGCTCGGGACAAGTTTTTAATCAGCCCCAGCATTTT. It specifies CAWSSGQVFNQPQHF.